The subject of this entry is one T cell receptor beta chain. Its antigen is unidentified. The sample belongs to a study of siplizumab effects on memory and regulatory T cells. Study-level findings and limits: There appeared to be greater diversity in naive T cells than in memory cells, and naive T cells seemed major contributors to the alloresponse.

Around 91,000 TCR templates underwent assay in every sample. Clones were sequenced by immunoSEQ multiplex PCR, and TCRdb holds only the in-frame ones, with some missing. The table has 95,000 to 130,000 clones, roughly 94% seen once. J lost 4 bases, V lost 4 bases, and 10 bases had no gene match. Germline CDR1 reads SGHAT; CDR2 reads FQDESV (reference sequence). The CDR3 consists of 17 residues. The sequenced material came from non-Treg CD4+ T cells sorted from blood. This clonotype was sampled from a human donor in good health. The genes are TRBV11-1 and TRBJ2-3; 11 nucleotides agree with TRBD2. CDR3 loop: CASSYTTSGVGADTQYF. DNA for the CDR3: TGTGCCAGCAGCTACACGACTAGCGGGGTAGGGGCAGATACGCAGTATTTT.